This entry lists 24 T cell receptor beta chains sequenced from one sample in a study of OX40 agonist ivuxolimab in advanced cancers. Profiling relied on immunoSEQ multiplex PCR, and the TCRdb table lists in-frame clones only, not all of them. The sample has approximately 60,000 clones; more than 75% are singletons. The starting material was CD4+ or CD8+ T cells sorted from blood, obtained in a trial of the OX40 agonist ivuxolimab. The receptors stem from an adult with an advanced solid tumor such as melanoma, head and neck, liver or kidney cancer.

This chain joins TRBV7-2 and TRBJ1-1; D is perhaps TRBD1 (6 bases). Germline assignment: CDR1 SGHTA and CDR2 FQGNSA. V shed 1 base and J shed 10 bases, with 7 bases lying between them. This CDR3 is 11 amino acids long. CDR3 nucleotide sequence: TGTGCCAGCAGCTTAGGAGGGGGAGCTTTCTTT. It translates to CASSLGGGAFF.

The chain's CDR3 is CASSHRGGGYGYTF. CDR3 in DNA: TGCGCCAGCAGCCATCGAGGGGGTGGCTATGGCTACACCTTC. The chain links TRBV4-3 to TRBJ1-2, with D possibly TRBD1 on 6 matching bases. This CDR3 region has 14 residues. CDR1 is LGHNA and CDR2 is YSLEER in the germline V gene. Trimming removed 3 bases from V and 4 bases from J, with 12 bases in between.

This chain uses TRBV6-5 with TRBJ1-2; D unclear. Germline lookup yields CDR1 MNHEY and CDR2 SVGAGI. CDR3 length: 13 residues. Deletions cut 3 bases from V and 6 bases from J, with 11 bases between. The CDR3 spells CASSYTGRDGYTF. CDR3 DNA: TGTGCCAGCAGTTATACGGGGAGAGATGGCTACACCTTC.

This clone was counted once. The same CDR3 arises from other DNA sequences in this sample as well. The rearrangement uses TRBV18 and TRBJ2-5; D remains unclear. CDR1 KGHSH and CDR2 LQKENI come from the germline V gene. Deletions cut 6 bases from V and 3 bases from J, with 5 bases between. The CDR3 is made up of 11 amino acids. In DNA, the CDR3 is TGTGCCAGCTCCCCTAAAGAGACCCAGTACTTC. It codes for CASSPKETQYF. Combining the CDR3 with reference TRBV18 and TRBJ2-5 gives the whole variable domain NAGVMQNPRHLVRRRGQEARLRCSPMKGHSHVYWYRQLPEEGLKFMVYLQKENIIDESGMPKERFSAEFPKEGPSILRIQQVVRGDSAAYFCASSPKETQYFGPGTRLLVL.

This rearrangement joins TRBV7-9 to TRBJ1-1; weak D call: TRBD1 (6 bases). This CDR3 contains 16 residues. Germline loops: CDR1 SEHNR, CDR2 FQNEAQ (reference sequence). V gave up 4 bases and J gave up 1 base, with 16 bases separating them. CDR3: CASSYLQGIGNTEAFF. For the CDR3, the DNA is TGTGCCAGCAGCTACCTACAGGGAATAGGGAACACTGAAGCTTTCTTT.

As DNA, the CDR3 is TGTGCCAGCAGCTTCACAGGGGTGGAGACCCAGTACTTC. Its protein product is CASSFTGVETQYF. The genes are TRBV5-6 and TRBJ2-5; 7 bases are shared with TRBD1. Germline V CDR1 and CDR2: SGHDT, YYEEEE. V lost 2 bases and J lost 5; bases outside the gene matches: 3. This CDR3 is 13 amino acids long.

The gene calls are TRBV11-2 and TRBJ1-3, with D unclear. The CDR3 consists of 18 residues. The V end was cut by 5 bases, the J end by 0 bases, with 20 bases between. Germline lookup yields CDR1 SGHAT and CDR2 FQNNGV. The CDR3 loop is CASSLLGVQAFSGNTIYF. For the CDR3, the DNA is TGTGCCAGCAGCCTCCTCGGTGTGCAGGCCTTCTCTGGAAACACCATATATTTT.

The chain combines TRBV4-1 with TRBJ2-7; tentative D call: TRBD1 (6 bases). V gave up 3 bases and J gave up 0 bases, with 15 bases separating them. The CDR3 is made up of 16 amino acids. CDR1 is MGHRA, CDR2 YSYEKL, per germline. In nucleotides, the CDR3 is TGCGCCAGCAGCCACTCTACAGGGTATATCTCCTACGAGCAGTACTTC. The encoded protein is CASSHSTGYISYEQYF.

The chain has TRBV7-8 and TRBJ1-1; D is perhaps TRBD1 (6 bases). V lost 2 bases and J lost 0, with 13 bases in between. In germline, CDR1 is SGHVS, CDR2 FQNEAQ. The CDR3 totals 16 residues. CDR3 DNA sequence: TGTGCCAGCAGCTTAAGGCAGGGGTCGATGAACACTGAAGCTTTCTTT. The encoded protein is CASSLRQGSMNTEAFF. Based on the CDR3 plus reference TRBV7-8 and TRBJ1-1, the full variable domain is GAGVSQSPRYKVAKRGQDVALRCDPISGHVSLFWYQQALGQGPEFLTYFQNEAQLDKSGLPSDRFFAERPEGSVSTLKIQRTQQEDSAVYLCASSLRQGSMNTEAFFGQGTRLTVV.

The CDR3 loop is CASSEPGAMNTEAFF. In DNA form, the CDR3 reads TGTGCCAGCAGTGAACCCGGGGCGATGAACACTGAAGCTTTCTTT. The chain uses TRBV6-1 and TRBJ1-1; D might be TRBD1 (5 bases). The germline V gene has CDR1 MNHNS and CDR2 SASEGT. Trimming stripped 2 bases from V and 0 bases from J, with 10 bases between. The CDR3 extends over 15 amino acids.

V is TRBV30 and J is TRBJ1-3; no clear D gene. The V gene's germline CDR1 is GTSNPN and CDR2 SVGIG (reference sequence). CDR3 length equals 14 residues. V was clipped by 4 bases and J by 0 bases, with 10 bases between them. The CDR3 is CAWNDGFSGNTIYF. In DNA form, the CDR3 reads TGTGCCTGGAACGACGGTTTCTCTGGAAACACCATATATTTT. Filled out from reference TRBV30 and TRBJ1-3, the complete variable domain reads SQTIHQWPATLVQPVGSPLSLECTVEGTSNPNLYWYRQAAGRGLQLLFYSVGIGQISSEVPQNLSASRPQDRQFILSSKKLLLSDSGFYLCAWNDGFSGNTIYFGEGSWLTVV.

This chain uses TRBV7-2 with TRBJ1-2; 9 bases agree with TRBD1. Germline trimming cut 5 bases from V and 8 bases from J; bases unmatched to any gene: 12. Germline assignment: CDR1 SGHTA and CDR2 FQGNSA. The length of the CDR3 is 15 residues. CDR3 in amino acids: CASSPRQGGGQGYTF. CDR3 bases: TGTGCCAGCAGCCCCCGACAGGGGGGCGGTCAGGGCTACACCTTC.

V and J are TRBV21-1 and TRBJ1-5. TRBV21-1 is annotated as a pseudogene. The CDR3 has 13 residues. CDR3 bases: TGTGCCAGCAGCAATGTTCGCAATCAGCCCCAGCATTTT. It codes for CASSNVRNQPQHF.

V usage is TRBV7-2 and J usage is TRBJ1-5; D is undetermined. The CDR3 loop spans 14 amino acids. Trimming cost V 3 bases and J 3 bases, with 9 bases left between them. Germline values: CDR1 SGHTA, CDR2 FQGNSA. This CDR3 reads CASSFKQLNQPQHF. The CDR3 coding sequence is TGTGCCAGCAGCTTTAAACAGCTCAATCAGCCCCAGCATTTT.

The rearrangement joins TRBV5-1 to TRBJ1-6; TRBD1 agrees at 7 bases. The junction had 7 bases not matched to a gene; V was cut back by 4 bases and J by 0 bases. Germline CDR1 reads SGHRS; CDR2 reads YFSETQ. The CDR3 contains 17 residues. The CDR3 sequence is CASSPGRDSSYNSPLHF. CDR3 in DNA: TGCGCCAGCAGCCCAGGACGGGACAGCTCCTATAATTCACCCCTCCACTTT.

Comment on this clone: The junction and the germline gene differ at one end; a read error may be behind it. V gene TRBV7-2 combines with J gene TRBJ2-2; the D gene is possibly TRBD2 (5 bases). The CDR3 has 16 amino acids. Per the germline V gene, CDR1 is SGHTA and CDR2 is FQGNSA. The CDR3 DNA reads as TGTGCCAGCAGCCCGGCCCTAACAAGATACACCGGGGAGCTGCTTTTT. This sequence encodes CASSPALTRYTGELLF.

This chain uses TRBV30 with TRBJ1-1, with no clear D. The CDR3 contains 12 residues. The germline V gene has CDR1 GTSNPN and CDR2 SVGIG (reference sequence). Trimming stripped 2 bases from V and 5 bases from J, with 9 bases between. In nucleotides, the CDR3 is TGTGCCTGGAGTAGAATTGCTACTGAAGCTTTCTTT. Encoded protein: CAWSRIATEAFF.

This clone came up once. The rearrangement joins TRBV19 to TRBJ1-2, with D unclear. This CDR3 comprises 13 residues. Germline V CDR1 and CDR2: LNHDA, SQIVND (reference sequence). Trimming removed 1 base from V and 8 bases from J, with 11 bases in between. CDR3 nucleotides: TGTGCCAGTAGTATAGCGTCGATGACGGGCTACACCTTC. Encoded protein: CASSIASMTGYTF. The entire variable domain, with the rest obtained from reference TRBV19 and TRBJ1-2, is as follows: DGGITQSPKYLFRKEGQNVTLSCEQNLNHDAMYWYRQDPGQGLRLIYYSQIVNDFQKGDIAEGYSVSREKKESFPLTVTSAQKNPTAFYLCASSIASMTGYTFGSGTRLTVV.

In nucleotides, the CDR3 is TGCGCCAGCAGCTGGGACGCTGGAAACACCATATATTTT. This sequence encodes CASSWDAGNTIYF. This chain connects TRBV5-1 to TRBJ1-3, with D possibly matching TRBD1 (5 bases). CDR3 size: 13 residues. V gave up 3 bases and J gave up 2 bases, with 6 bases separating them. Per germline, CDR1 SGHRS and CDR2 YFSETQ.

The chain uses TRBV11-2 and TRBJ2-3, with D unresolved. This CDR3 has 14 amino acids. Trimming shortened V by 2 bases and J by 4 bases, and 10 bases separated the two germline ends. Germline CDR1 reads SGHAT; CDR2 reads FQNNGV. Written as DNA, the CDR3 is TGTGCCAGCAGCTTACAGAGTAAAGCAGATACGCAGTATTTT. Translating it yields CASSLQSKADTQYF.

The CDR3 loop reads CASSSRGGTDTQYF. The CDR3 DNA follows: TGTGCCAGTAGTTCTCGGGGGGGCACAGATACGCAGTATTTT. The chain uses TRBV19 and TRBJ2-3, with TRBD2 matching over 7 bases. The CDR3 has 14 residues. The J segment lost 1 base and the V segment lost 5 bases, leaving 3 bases of the junction unmatched. Germline V gene data show CDR1 as LNHDA and CDR2 as SQIVND (reference sequence).

This chain links TRBV9 with TRBJ1-3; D perhaps matches TRBD1 (6 bases). CDR3 size: 15 residues. Between the trimmed V and J ends, which lost 0 bases and 3 bases, there was a span of 10 bases. CDR1 and CDR2 (germline): SGDLS, YYNGEE. CDR3 amino acids: CASSVEVTGGNTIYF. CDR3 sequence (DNA): TGTGCCAGCAGCGTAGAGGTGACAGGTGGAAACACCATATATTTT.

The V call is TRBV27, the J call TRBJ2-5, with a tentative D call TRBD2 (6 bases). This CDR3 is built from 15 residues. Germline assignment: CDR1 MNHEY and CDR2 SMNVEV (reference sequence). Deletions cut 2 bases from V and 5 bases from J, with 15 bases between. Here the CDR3 reads CASSLNGRGWETQYF. CDR3 bases: TGTGCCAGCAGTTTAAACGGCCGGGGGTGGGAGACCCAGTACTTC.

J is TRBJ2-1 and V is TRBV6-5; D is unresolved. CDR3 size: 13 residues. The germline V gene encodes CDR1 MNHEY and CDR2 SVGAGI. Trimming pared 0 bases from V and 5 bases from J, leaving 5 bases between. The CDR3 region has the DNA TGTGCCAGCAGTTACTCGAAGAACAATGAGCAGTTCTTC. Encoded protein: CASSYSKNNEQFF.